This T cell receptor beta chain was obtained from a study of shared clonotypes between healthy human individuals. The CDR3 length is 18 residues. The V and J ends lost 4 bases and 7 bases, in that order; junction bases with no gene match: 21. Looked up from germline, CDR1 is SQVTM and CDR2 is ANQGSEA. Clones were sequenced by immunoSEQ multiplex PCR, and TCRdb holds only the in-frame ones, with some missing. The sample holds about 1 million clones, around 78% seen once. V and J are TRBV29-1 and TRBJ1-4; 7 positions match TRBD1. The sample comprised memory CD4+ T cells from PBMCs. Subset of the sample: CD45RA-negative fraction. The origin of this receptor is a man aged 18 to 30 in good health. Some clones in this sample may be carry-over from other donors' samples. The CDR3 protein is CSVVRSWDKGAIGEKLFF. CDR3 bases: TGCAGCGTTGTACGAAGTTGGGATAAGGGGGCGATCGGTGAAAAACTGTTTTTT.